The clone carrying this T cell receptor (beta chain) has only a few counts. The data derive from a study of blood T cells in healthy people across ages. The authors ran a second PCR of 7 to 11 cycles using a sample-barcoded 5' primer and a J-beta primer mix. TCRdb recomputed calls from the 5' RACE reads with MiXCR, one row per CDR3 protein. The table has roughly 700,000 distinct CDR3 sequences, 45% to 50% seen once. Germline assignment: CDR1 LNHNV and CDR2 YYDKDF (reference sequence). Trimming left V 2 bases short and J 5 bases short, with 27 bases between. The length of the CDR3 is 19 residues. The chain links TRBV15 to TRBJ2-5, with D maybe TRBD1 (6 bases). This TCR was recovered from an older woman in good health. Sequencing was done on a sample of blood. This chain's CDR3 is CATSRSQGFGGYSRETQYF. CDR3 in DNA: TGTGCCACCAGCAGATCCCAGGGGTTCGGCGGATACTCGCGGGAGACCCAGTACTTC.